The 6 T cell receptor beta chains listed next were all sequenced from one sample in a study of blood T cell repertoires in COVID-19. Sequenced by immunoSEQ multiplex PCR; TCRdb stores in-frame clones only, minus some. The sample yields 260,000 or so clones, about 87% seen once. The sample taken for sequencing was peripheral blood. The receptor source for this set is a human donor in a cohort sampled during active COVID-19.

The V gene is TRBV6-5, the J gene TRBJ1-2; 9 bases are shared with TRBD1. Germline V gives CDR1 MNHEY, CDR2 SVGAGI. The CDR3 extends over 15 amino acids. J gave up 2 bases and V 2 bases, and 3 bases lay outside the gene matches. CDR3 sequence: CASSYGGQGNYGYTF. CDR3 DNA sequence: TGTGCCAGCAGTTACGGGGGACAGGGAAACTATGGCTACACCTTC.

This chain connects TRBV19 to TRBJ1-1; the match to TRBD1 covers 8 bases. The CDR3 length is 12 residues. Germline CDR1 is LNHDA and CDR2 is SQIVND (reference sequence). After removal of 4 bases from V and 11 bases from J, the junction contained 6 bases not matched to a gene. This CDR3 reads CASSTDRGDAFF. The CDR3, as DNA: TGTGCCAGTAGTACTGACAGGGGTGACGCTTTCTTT.

This sequence joins TRBV12-3 or TRBV12-4 and TRBJ1-5, with D uncertain. With 5 bases removed from V and 3 bases from J, the gap between germline ends came to 8 bases. The CDR3 sequence is 13 residues long. CDR3 amino acids: CASSPTPNQPQHF. DNA of the CDR3: TGTGCCAGCAGTCCAACACCCAATCAGCCCCAGCATTTT.

J is TRBJ2-2 and V is TRBV7-2; perhaps TRBD2 as D (5 bases). Germline V gene lookup returns CDR1 SGHTA and CDR2 FQGNSA. The CDR3 contains 14 residues. Trimming pared 4 bases from V and 7 bases from J, leaving 13 bases between. The CDR3 sequence: CASSSSTGYGELFF. CDR3 in DNA: TGTGCCAGCAGCTCCTCGACGGGGTACGGGGAGCTGTTTTTT.

Comment on this clone: This CDR3 is also generated by other DNA sequences in the sample. The chain carries TRBV28 and TRBJ2-7, with 9 bases matching TRBD2. Trimming took 5 bases from V and 5 from J; bases not matched to a gene: 4. The CDR3 runs 13 residues. Looked up from germline, CDR1 is MDHEN and CDR2 is SYDVKM. The CDR3 nucleotides are TGTGCCAGCAGTCGCGGGGGGGTTCACGAGCAGTACTTC. Encoded protein: CASSRGGVHEQYF.

This chain uses TRBV5-1 with TRBJ2-5; TRBD2 matches at 7 bases. Germline loops: CDR1 SGHRS, CDR2 YFSETQ. V lost 0 bases, J lost 3 bases, and 2 bases stayed unmatched. This CDR3 is built from 14 residues. The CDR3: CASSLAGREETQYF. The DNA for the CDR3 is TGCGCCAGCAGCTTGGCGGGGAGGGAAGAGACCCAGTACTTC. The full variable domain, rest sourced from reference TRBV5-1 and TRBJ2-5, is KAGVTQTPRYLIKTRGQQVTLSCSPISGHRSVSWYQQTPGQGLQFLFEYFSETQRNKGNFPGRFSGRQFSNSRSEMNVSTLELGDSALYLCASSLAGREETQYFGPGTRLLVL.